The clone carrying this TCR beta chain was seen once. The data are from a study of blood T cell repertoires in COVID-19. About the study: The United States, Italy and Spain provided the acute and convalescent COVID-19 samples. Nucleic acid was either cDNA or gDNA, and it came from T cells, B-cell-depleted T cells, or PBMCs.

As handled by the study authors: Counts of nucleated cells, estimated from reference gene primer amplification, were obtained. Here immunoSEQ multiplex PCR was the method, and the copy in TCRdb shows in-frame clones only, minus some. That table gives V, J and clone size, and the DNA gave D and trimming. The sample carries 60,000 to 65,000 clones, roughly four fifths recorded once. There are 16 residues in the CDR3. V trimming: 3 bases; J trimming: 5 bases; junction bases outside the gene matches: 11. Germline V gene data show CDR1 as MNHEY and CDR2 as SVGAGI. The TCR originated in a man aged 60 to 69 with acute or convalescent COVID-19. This sequence joins TRBV6-5 and TRBJ2-7; 9 bases map to TRBD2. The sequencing input was peripheral blood. CDR3 protein: CASSYLPSGRINEQYF. The DNA of the CDR3 is TGTGCCAGCAGTTATCTTCCGAGCGGGAGGATCAACGAGCAGTACTTC.